The 10 T cell receptor beta chains given below trace back to one sample, sequenced in a study of OX40 agonist ivuxolimab in advanced cancers. The method was immunoSEQ multiplex PCR; TCRdb's version includes in-frame clones alone and lacks a portion of them. This sample has 35,000 to 55,000 clones, with 80% found just once. Source: CD4+ or CD8+ T cells sorted from blood, taken in a trial of the OX40 agonist ivuxolimab. The source of these receptors is an adult with an advanced solid tumor such as melanoma, head and neck, liver or kidney cancer.

The rearrangement uses TRBV29-1 and TRBJ2-1; 9 nucleotides line up with TRBD2. V lost 7 bases to trimming and J lost 5 bases; unmatched junction nucleotides: 9. From germline, CDR1 is SQVTM and CDR2 ANQGSEA. This CDR3 is 14 amino acids long. For the CDR3, the DNA is TGCAGCGGAGATATAGCGGGAGTCCACAATGAGCAGTTCTTC. It translates to CSGDIAGVHNEQFF.

This clone has just a few counts. The chain uses TRBV10-1 and TRBJ1-1; D call uncertain. Germline CDR1 reads WNHNN; CDR2 reads SYGVQD (reference sequence). There are 13 residues in the CDR3. V was shortened by 0 bases and J by 5 bases, with 7 bases between the two germline ends. CDR3 residues: CASSESTLTEAFF. Written as DNA, the CDR3 is TGCGCCAGCAGTGAGTCGACATTAACTGAAGCTTTCTTT.

The chain carries TRBV28 and TRBJ2-3; possibly TRBD1 for D (6 bases). Trimming removed 3 bases at V and 2 bases at J, with 27 bases between. The CDR3 contains 20 residues. In germline, CDR1 is MDHEN, CDR2 SYDVKM. The CDR3 sequence is CASSFGLTIGTKDDTDTQYF. The CDR3 region has the DNA TGTGCCAGCAGTTTCGGCCTGACTATAGGGACAAAGGATGACACAGATACGCAGTATTTT.

The chain recombines TRBV28 with TRBJ2-3; D possibly corresponds to TRBD2 (6 bases). Germline V lookup: CDR1 MDHEN, CDR2 SYDVKM. The CDR3 has 15 amino acids. V lost 5 bases and J lost 3, with 15 bases in between. Here the CDR3 reads CASSGPSELTDTQYF. CDR3 DNA: TGTGCCAGCAGTGGGCCTAGCGAGTTGACAGATACGCAGTATTTT.

CDR3 sequence reads: CASTPGLAGFGELFF. Written as DNA, the CDR3 is TGTGCCAGCACCCCGGGACTAGCGGGATTCGGGGAGCTGTTTTTT. V is TRBV28 and J is TRBJ2-2, with 13 bases that match TRBD2. Unmatched junction bases numbered 6, after V lost 7 bases and J lost 7 bases. Germline CDR1 is MDHEN and CDR2 is SYDVKM. The CDR3 runs 15 residues.

The CDR3 reads CASSTTVWLYGYTF. As DNA, the CDR3 is TGTGCCAGCAGCACGACAGTCTGGCTATATGGCTACACCTTC. The V gene is TRBV7-9, the J gene TRBJ1-2; D may be TRBD1 (5 bases). The germline CDR1 and CDR2 sequences are SEHNR and FQNEAQ (reference sequence). The length of the CDR3 is 14 residues. The V end lost 5 bases, the J end lost 5 bases, and 15 bases lay between the germline ends.

CDR3 DNA sequence: TGTGCCACCAGCAGAGATTGGGAACTAGCGGCGAACATTCAGTACTTC. Amino acid sequence: CATSRDWELAANIQYF. The chain couples TRBV15 to TRBJ2-4; TRBD2 agrees at 8 bases. Germline lookup yields CDR1 LNHNV and CDR2 YYDKDF (reference sequence). Trimming took 0 bases from V and 7 from J; bases not matched to a gene: 8. The CDR3 runs to 16 residues.

The gene calls are TRBV6-1 and TRBJ2-3; TRBD2 matches at 12 bases. Germline CDR1 reads MNHNS; CDR2 reads SASEGT. The CDR3 is made up of 13 amino acids. J was trimmed by 12 bases and V by 4 bases; bases with no gene match: 5. Here the CDR3 DNA reads TGTGCCAGCAGTGCTTCTAGCGGGGGGGGACAGTATTTT. Its translation is CASSASSGGGQYF.

The J gene is TRBJ2-7, the V gene TRBV2; D unresolved. The V end lost 2 bases, the J end lost 6 bases, and 11 bases lay between the germline ends. Per germline, CDR1 SNHLY and CDR2 FYNNEI. The CDR3 is 13 amino acids. In DNA, the CDR3 is TGTGCCAGCAGTGAAAATCGCCCGCCCGAGCAGTACTTC. Encoded protein: CASSENRPPEQYF.

This clone was observed a single time. The chain recombines TRBV30 with TRBJ2-3; tentative D call: TRBD2 (6 bases). The V gene lost 3 bases and the J gene lost 2 bases, with 9 bases spanning the gap. Per germline, CDR1 GTSNPN and CDR2 SVGIG (reference sequence). The CDR3 extends over 13 amino acids. The CDR3 DNA sequence: TGTGCCTGGAGCGGGGACTTCACAGATACGCAGTATTTT. Translated: CAWSGDFTDTQYF.